This T cell receptor (beta chain) was obtained from a study of CD8+ T cells in alopecia areata. Study-level results: TCR sharing across patients was less clear than in mice, possibly HLA-related. Lesional scalp displayed greater clonality than normal scalp, most notably in alopecia totalis/universalis. Scalp samples also contribute reads from the resident alphabeta T cells found in normal skin.

cDNA reverse transcribed from extracted RNA served as the sequencing template. Profiling relied on immunoSEQ multiplex PCR, and the TCRdb table lists in-frame clones only, not all of them. The data hold 150,000 to 200,000 clones, with approximately 60% observed a single time. This clone was counted only a few times. What it binds is not known. Germline values: CDR1 SEHNR, CDR2 FQNEAQ (reference sequence). V dropped 1 base and J dropped 5; count of bases not matched to a gene: 7. The CDR3 extends over 15 amino acids. PBMCs yielded sorted CD4+ and CD8+ T cells. The specimen was CD4+ T cells sorted from blood. J is TRBJ1-2 and V is TRBV7-9, with 7 positions matching TRBD1. The receptor was isolated from a human donor in good health. The CDR3 protein is CASSLGGQGGYGYTF. The DNA of the CDR3 is TGTGCCAGCAGCTTAGGCGGGCAGGGGGGATATGGCTACACCTTC. Full variable domain (outside the CDR3, taken from reference TRBV7-9 and TRBJ1-2): DTGVSQNPRHKITKRGQNVTFRCDPISEHNRLYWYRQTLGQGPEFLTYFQNEAQLEKSRLLSDRFSAERPKGSFSTLEIQRTEQGDSAMYLCASSLGGQGGYGYTFGSGTRLTVV.